These T cell receptor beta chains were read from a single sample in a study of blood T cell repertoires in COVID-19. Libraries were prepared by immunoSEQ multiplex PCR; TCRdb keeps only in-frame clonotypes and omits some of them. The sample has around 150,000 clones; roughly four fifths are singletons. Sequencing was done on a sample of PBMCs or T cells enriched from blood (not recorded which). Receptors were obtained from a woman between 45 and 60 years old with acute COVID-19. The CDR3 runs from the conserved cysteine through the conserved F or W. The order of the fields is J gene, D gene, V gene, clone size, CDR3 DNA, CDR3 protein. The D gene is left open where the match is weak. Rows may omit the clone size; those that give it use once, few, many or a size class.

J gene: TRBJ1-3
D gene: -
V gene: TRBV3-1/TRBV3-2
clone size: -
CDR3 DNA: TGTGCCAGCAGCCAGGGGGCGGCGGCCTCTGGAAACACCATATATTTT
CDR3 protein: CASSQGAAASGNTIYF

J gene: TRBJ2-2
D gene: -
V gene: TRBV7-8
clone size: -
CDR3 DNA: TGTGCCAGCAGACTCGGGGGAATTAGCGGGGAGCTGTTTTTT
CDR3 protein: CASRLGGISGELFF

J gene: TRBJ2-5
D gene: -
V gene: TRBV3-1/TRBV3-2
clone size: -
CDR3 DNA: TGTGCCAGCAGCCATAATTCCCAAGAGACCCAGTACTTC
CDR3 protein: CASSHNSQETQYF

J gene: TRBJ1-2
D gene: -
V gene: TRBV29-1
clone size: -
CDR3 DNA: TGCAGCGTTGCCACAGGGCCATATGGCTACACCTTC
CDR3 protein: CSVATGPYGYTF

J gene: TRBJ2-6
D gene: -
V gene: TRBV5-1
clone size: -
CDR3 DNA: TGCGCCAGCAGCTTGGAAGCGGGCTCTGGGGCCAACGTCCTGACTTTC
CDR3 protein: CASSLEAGSGANVLTF

J gene: TRBJ2-5
D gene: TRBD1
V gene: TRBV30
clone size: -
CDR3 DNA: TGTGCCTGGAGAAATCAGGGGGCTCAGGAGACCCAGTACTTC
CDR3 protein: CAWRNQGAQETQYF

J gene: TRBJ1-2
D gene: TRBD1
V gene: TRBV19
clone size: -
CDR3 DNA: TGTGCCAGTATGACAGGGGGCGCGAGTAACTATGGCTACACCTTC
CDR3 protein: CASMTGGASNYGYTF

J gene: TRBJ1-1
D gene: TRBD1
V gene: TRBV5-1
clone size: -
CDR3 DNA: TGCGCCAGCAGCTTGGGGCCAGGGGGCACGAGCACTGAAGCTTTCTTT
CDR3 protein: CASSLGPGGTSTEAFF

J gene: TRBJ2-7
D gene: -
V gene: TRBV7-6
clone size: -
CDR3 DNA: TGTGCCAGCAGCTTGGAATACAGGGCCGGGGAGCAGTACTTC
CDR3 protein: CASSLEYRAGEQYF

J gene: TRBJ1-1
D gene: TRBD1
V gene: TRBV2
clone size: -
CDR3 DNA: TGTGCCAGGAAGGGACAGCTTAACACTGAAGCTTTCTTT
CDR3 protein: CARKGQLNTEAFF

J gene: TRBJ2-4
D gene: -
V gene: TRBV27
clone size: -
CDR3 DNA: TGTGCCAGCAGTACACAGATTGTGGAAAACATTCAGTACTTC
CDR3 protein: CASSTQIVENIQYF

J gene: TRBJ2-1
D gene: -
V gene: TRBV11-2
clone size: once
CDR3 DNA: TGTGCCAGCAGCTTAGCTGGCAGGGCCCCCAATGAGCAGTTCTTC
CDR3 protein: CASSLAGRAPNEQFF

J gene: TRBJ2-3
D gene: -
V gene: TRBV5-1
clone size: -
CDR3 DNA: TGCGCCAGCAGCCGTAATGCGGCGGGGCCAGATACGCAGTATTTT
CDR3 protein: CASSRNAAGPDTQYF

J gene: TRBJ1-1
D gene: -
V gene: TRBV7-2
clone size: -
CDR3 DNA: TGTGCCAGCAGCTCCCGAGTAGGGGGGGGCAGCACTGAAGCTTTCTTT
CDR3 protein: CASSSRVGGGSTEAFF

J gene: TRBJ2-1
D gene: -
V gene: TRBV21-1
clone size: -
CDR3 DNA: TGTGCTACGGGGACTTTTTTGAATGAGCAGTTCTTC
CDR3 protein: CATGTFLNEQFF

J gene: TRBJ1-1
D gene: -
V gene: TRBV4-3
clone size: -
CDR3 DNA: TGCGCCAGCAGCCAAGATCTGGGGAGAGTGGCTTTCTTT
CDR3 protein: CASSQDLGRVAFF

J gene: TRBJ2-2
D gene: TRBD1
V gene: TRBV7-2
clone size: -
CDR3 DNA: TGTGCCAGCTGCTCGGGACAGGTCCGGGAGCTGTTTTTT
CDR3 protein: CASCSGQVRELFF

J gene: TRBJ2-5
D gene: TRBD2
V gene: TRBV29-1
clone size: -
CDR3 DNA: TGCAGCGTTGAAGACGGGCTAGCGGAAGAGACCCAGTACTTC
CDR3 protein: CSVEDGLAEETQYF

J gene: TRBJ2-1
D gene: TRBD1
V gene: TRBV5-1
clone size: -
CDR3 DNA: TGCGCCAGCAGCCACAGGGGCGACTCCTACAATGAGCAGTTCTTC
CDR3 protein: CASSHRGDSYNEQFF

J gene: TRBJ1-4
D gene: -
V gene: TRBV9
clone size: -
CDR3 DNA: TGTGCCAGCAGCGTTTCGGGCAGGGTGGGTGAAAAACTGTTTTTT
CDR3 protein: CASSVSGRVGEKLFF

J gene: TRBJ1-1
D gene: -
V gene: TRBV6-5
clone size: -
CDR3 DNA: TGTGCCAGCAGTTATACGGTTACGAACACTGAAGCTTTCTTT
CDR3 protein: CASSYTVTNTEAFF

J gene: TRBJ1-6
D gene: TRBD1
V gene: TRBV5-1
clone size: -
CDR3 DNA: TGCGCCAGCAGCTCAGAGACAGGGGGTAATTCACCCCTCCACTTT
CDR3 protein: CASSSETGGNSPLHF